This T cell receptor beta chain was sequenced during a study of CD4 T cells in relation to SARS-CoV-2 and coronaviruses. Naive and memory CD4+ T cell DNA was deep-sequenced without culture. Assay used: immunoSEQ multiplex PCR; TCRdb lists only in-frame clones, some missing. The sample records about 38,000 clones, over 75% being singletons. Study findings and constraints: Crossreactivity was assessed only for spike protein, not other viral proteins. No donor gave both pre-pandemic and post-infection samples.

The CDR3 has 14 amino acids. The V gene lost 5 bases and the J gene lost 1 base, with 14 bases spanning the gap. The germline CDR1 and CDR2 sequences are SQVTM and ANQGSEA. In regard to this clone: Its antigen is currently unknown.

The specimen sequenced was memory CD4+ T cells from PBMCs. The chain couples TRBV29-1 to TRBJ1-1; tentative D call: TRBD1 (6 bases). This TCR was sampled from an adult with COVID-19. DNA of the CDR3: TGCAGCGTTTGGACAGACCCCAAGAACACTGAAGCTTTCTTT. Translation: CSVWTDPKNTEAFF.